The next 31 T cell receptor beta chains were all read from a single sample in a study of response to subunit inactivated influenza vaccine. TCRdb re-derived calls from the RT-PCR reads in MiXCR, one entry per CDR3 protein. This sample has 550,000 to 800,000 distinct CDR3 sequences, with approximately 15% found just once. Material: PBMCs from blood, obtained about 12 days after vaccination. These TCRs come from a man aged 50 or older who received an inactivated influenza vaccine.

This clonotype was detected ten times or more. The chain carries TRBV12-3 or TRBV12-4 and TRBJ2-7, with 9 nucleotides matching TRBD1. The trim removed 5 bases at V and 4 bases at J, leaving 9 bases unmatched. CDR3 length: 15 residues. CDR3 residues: CASSLGGDRAYEQYF. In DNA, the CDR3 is TGTGCCAGCAGTCTAGGCGGGGACAGGGCGTACGAGCAGTACTTC.

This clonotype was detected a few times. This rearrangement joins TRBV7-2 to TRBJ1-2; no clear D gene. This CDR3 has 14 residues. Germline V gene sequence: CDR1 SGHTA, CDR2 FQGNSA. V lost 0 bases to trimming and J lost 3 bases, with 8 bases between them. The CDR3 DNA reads TGTGCCAGCAGCTTAGCCGCCGCAGACTATGGCTACACCTTC. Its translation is CASSLAAADYGYTF.

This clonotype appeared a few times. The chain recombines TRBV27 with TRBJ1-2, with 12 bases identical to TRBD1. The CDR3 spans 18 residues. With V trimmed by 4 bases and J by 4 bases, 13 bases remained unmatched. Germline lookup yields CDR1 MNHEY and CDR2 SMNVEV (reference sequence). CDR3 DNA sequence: TGTGCCAGCAGTTCGGCGGGGACAGGGGGCACGGTCGTCTATGGCTACACCTTC. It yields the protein CASSSAGTGGTVVYGYTF.

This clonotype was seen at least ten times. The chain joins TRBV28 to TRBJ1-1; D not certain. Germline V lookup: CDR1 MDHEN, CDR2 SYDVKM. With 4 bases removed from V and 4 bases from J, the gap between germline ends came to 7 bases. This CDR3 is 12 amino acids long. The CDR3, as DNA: TGTGCCAGCAGTTCGGCAGCCACTGAAGCTTTCTTT. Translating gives CASSSAATEAFF. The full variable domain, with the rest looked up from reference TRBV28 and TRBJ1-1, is DVKVTQSSRYLVKRTGEKVFLECVQDMDHENMFWYRQDPGLGLRLIYFSYDVKMKEKGDIPEGYSVSREKKERFSLILESASTNQTSMYLCASSSAATEAFFGQGTRLTVV.

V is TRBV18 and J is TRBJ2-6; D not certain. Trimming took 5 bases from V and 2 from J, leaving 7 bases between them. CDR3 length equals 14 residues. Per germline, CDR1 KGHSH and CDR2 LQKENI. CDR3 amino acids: CASSGATGANVLTF. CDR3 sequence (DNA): TGTGCCAGCTCAGGCGCGACTGGGGCCAACGTCCTGACTTTC.

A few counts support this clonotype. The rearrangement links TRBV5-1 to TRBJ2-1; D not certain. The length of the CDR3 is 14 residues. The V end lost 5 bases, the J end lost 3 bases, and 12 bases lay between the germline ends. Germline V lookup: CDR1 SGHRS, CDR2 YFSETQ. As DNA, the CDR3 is TGCGCCAGCAGAGGGAACGGAAACTACAATGAGCAGTTCTTC. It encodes CASRGNGNYNEQFF.

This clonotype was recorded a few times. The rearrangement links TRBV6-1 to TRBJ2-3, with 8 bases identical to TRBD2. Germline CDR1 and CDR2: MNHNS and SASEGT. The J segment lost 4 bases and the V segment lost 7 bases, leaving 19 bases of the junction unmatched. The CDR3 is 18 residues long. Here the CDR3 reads CASNPGGRAIWSADTQYF. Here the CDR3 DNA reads TGTGCCAGCAATCCGGGGGGGAGGGCCATCTGGTCAGCAGATACGCAGTATTTT.

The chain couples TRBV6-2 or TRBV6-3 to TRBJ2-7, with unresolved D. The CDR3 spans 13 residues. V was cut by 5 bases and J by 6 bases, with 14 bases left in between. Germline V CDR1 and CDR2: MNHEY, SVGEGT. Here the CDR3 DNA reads TGTGCCAGCAGTCGCCCACGGAGAGGCGAGCAGTACTTC. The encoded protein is CASSRPRRGEQYF.

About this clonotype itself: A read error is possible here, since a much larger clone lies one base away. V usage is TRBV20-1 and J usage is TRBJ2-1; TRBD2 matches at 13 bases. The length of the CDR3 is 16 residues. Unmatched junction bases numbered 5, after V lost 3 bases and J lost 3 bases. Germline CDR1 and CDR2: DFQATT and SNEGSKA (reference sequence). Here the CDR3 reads CSASTSGRASYNEQFF. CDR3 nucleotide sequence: TGCAGTGCTAGTACTAGCGGGAGGGCCAGCTACAATGAGCAGTTCTTC.

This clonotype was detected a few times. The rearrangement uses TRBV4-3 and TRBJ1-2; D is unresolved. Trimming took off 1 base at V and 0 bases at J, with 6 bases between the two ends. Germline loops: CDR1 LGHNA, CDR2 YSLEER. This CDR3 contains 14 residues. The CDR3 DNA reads TGCGCCAGCAGCCAAGTCAACACTAACTATGGCTACACCTTC. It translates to CASSQVNTNYGYTF.

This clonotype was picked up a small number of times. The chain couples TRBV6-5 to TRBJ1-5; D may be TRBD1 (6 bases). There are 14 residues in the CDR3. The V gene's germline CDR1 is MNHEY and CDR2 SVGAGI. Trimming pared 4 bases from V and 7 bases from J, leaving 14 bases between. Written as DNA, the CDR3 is TGTGCCAGCAGTTCTTTGGGGGGCGGACAGCCCCAGCATTTT. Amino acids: CASSSLGGGQPQHF.

This CDR3 is CASSHPSGNTEAFF. CDR3 sequence (DNA): TGCGCCAGCAGCCACCCCTCCGGGAACACTGAAGCTTTCTTT. V usage is TRBV4-1 and J usage is TRBJ1-1; D is unresolved. The CDR3 spans 14 residues. With 3 bases removed from V and 1 base from J, the gap between germline ends came to 9 bases. In germline, CDR1 is MGHRA, CDR2 YSYEKL.

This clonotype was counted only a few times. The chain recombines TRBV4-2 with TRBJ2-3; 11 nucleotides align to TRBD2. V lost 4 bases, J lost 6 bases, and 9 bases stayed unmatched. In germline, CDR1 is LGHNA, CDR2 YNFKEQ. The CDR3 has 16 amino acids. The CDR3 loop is CASSLELAGVLDTQYF. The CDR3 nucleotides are TGTGCCAGCAGCCTAGAACTAGCGGGAGTTTTGGATACGCAGTATTTT.

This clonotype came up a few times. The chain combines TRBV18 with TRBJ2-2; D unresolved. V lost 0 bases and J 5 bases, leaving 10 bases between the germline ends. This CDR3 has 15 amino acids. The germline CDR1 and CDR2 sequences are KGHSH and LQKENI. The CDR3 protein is CASSPPLQITGELFF. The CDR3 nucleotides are TGTGCCAGCTCACCACCACTGCAGATAACCGGGGAGCTGTTTTTT.

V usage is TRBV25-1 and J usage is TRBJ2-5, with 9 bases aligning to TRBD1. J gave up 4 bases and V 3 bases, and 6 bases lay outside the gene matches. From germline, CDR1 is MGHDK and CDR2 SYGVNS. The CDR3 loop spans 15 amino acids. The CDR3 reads CASSDGTGRRETQYF. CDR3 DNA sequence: TGTGCCAGCAGTGATGGGACAGGGAGGCGAGAGACCCAGTACTTC. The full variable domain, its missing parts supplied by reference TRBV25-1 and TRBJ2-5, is EADIYQTPRYLVIGTGKKITLECSQTMGHDKMYWYQQDPGMELHLIHYSYGVNSTEKGDLSSESTVSRIRTEHFPLTLESARPSHTSQYLCASSDGTGRRETQYFGPGTRLLVL.

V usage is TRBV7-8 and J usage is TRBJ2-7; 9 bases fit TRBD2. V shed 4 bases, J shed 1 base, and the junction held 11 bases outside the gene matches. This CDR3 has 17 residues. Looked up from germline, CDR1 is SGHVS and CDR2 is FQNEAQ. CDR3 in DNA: TGTGCCAGCAGCTGGGATAGCGGGGGCCGTAATTCCTACGAGCAGTACTTC. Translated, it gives CASSWDSGGRNSYEQYF. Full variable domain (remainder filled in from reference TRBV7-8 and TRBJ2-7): GAGVSQSPRYKVAKRGQDVALRCDPISGHVSLFWYQQALGQGPEFLTYFQNEAQLDKSGLPSDRFFAERPEGSVSTLKIQRTQQEDSAVYLCASSWDSGGRNSYEQYFGPGTRLTVT.

This CDR3 is CSVTGTHESSYNEQFF. CDR3 bases: TGCAGCGTAACCGGGACCCATGAGAGCTCCTACAATGAGCAGTTCTTC. The chain combines TRBV29-1 with TRBJ2-1; the D call may be TRBD1 or TRBD2 (5 bases each). CDR1 is SQVTM and CDR2 is ANQGSEA in the germline V gene. Trimming stripped 6 bases from V and 0 bases from J, with 18 bases between. This CDR3 is built from 16 residues.

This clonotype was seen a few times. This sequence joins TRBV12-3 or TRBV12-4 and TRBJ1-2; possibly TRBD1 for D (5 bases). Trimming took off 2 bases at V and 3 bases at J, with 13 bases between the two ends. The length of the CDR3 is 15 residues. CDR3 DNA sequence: TGTGCCAGCAGTTTAAGTAACAGGCGACACTATGGCTACACCTTC. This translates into CASSLSNRRHYGYTF.

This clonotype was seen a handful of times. In DNA, the CDR3 is TGTGCCAGCAGCGTAGTGGGAGGGTCGGGAAACATTCAGTACTTC. Translated: CASSVVGGSGNIQYF. The chain uses TRBV9 and TRBJ2-4, with 7 bases fitting TRBD2. The CDR3 runs to 15 residues. V was clipped by 0 bases and J by 6 bases; unmatched bases: 6. Germline-derived CDR1 and CDR2 are SGDLS and YYNGEE. Using reference TRBV9 and TRBJ2-4 for the parts outside the CDR3, the full variable domain is DSGVTQTPKHLITATGQRVTLRCSPRSGDLSVYWYQQSLDQGLQFLIQYYNGEERAKGNILERFSAQQFPDLHSELNLSSLELGDSALYFCASSVVGGSGNIQYFGAGTRLSVL.

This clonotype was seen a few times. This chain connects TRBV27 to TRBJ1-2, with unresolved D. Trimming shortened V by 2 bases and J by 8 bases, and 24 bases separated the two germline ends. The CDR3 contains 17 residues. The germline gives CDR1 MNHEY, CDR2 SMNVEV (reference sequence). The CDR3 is CASSLVYRDLQFAGYTF. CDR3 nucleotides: TGTGCCAGCAGTTTAGTGTACCGGGATTTGCAGTTCGCGGGCTACACCTTC.

The CDR3 loop is CASTPLAGGFYEQFF. DNA for the CDR3: TGTGCCAGCACCCCACTAGCGGGAGGGTTTTATGAGCAGTTCTTC. This chain connects TRBV12-3 or TRBV12-4 to TRBJ2-1, with TRBD2 matching over 13 bases. The CDR3 is made up of 15 amino acids. V lost 7 bases to trimming and J lost 8 bases; unmatched junction nucleotides: 8.

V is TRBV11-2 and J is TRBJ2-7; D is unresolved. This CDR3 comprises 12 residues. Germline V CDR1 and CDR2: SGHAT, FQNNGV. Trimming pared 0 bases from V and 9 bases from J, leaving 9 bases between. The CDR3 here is CASSLDKVGQYF. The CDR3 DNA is TGTGCCAGCAGCTTAGATAAGGTGGGGCAGTACTTC.

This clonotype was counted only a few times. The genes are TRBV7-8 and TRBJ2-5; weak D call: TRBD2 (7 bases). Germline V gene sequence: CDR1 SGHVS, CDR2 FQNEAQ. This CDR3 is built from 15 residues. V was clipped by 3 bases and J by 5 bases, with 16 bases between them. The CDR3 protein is CASSFRRGGAETQYF. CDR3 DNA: TGTGCCAGCAGCTTCAGAAGGGGGGGCGCGGAGACCCAGTACTTC.

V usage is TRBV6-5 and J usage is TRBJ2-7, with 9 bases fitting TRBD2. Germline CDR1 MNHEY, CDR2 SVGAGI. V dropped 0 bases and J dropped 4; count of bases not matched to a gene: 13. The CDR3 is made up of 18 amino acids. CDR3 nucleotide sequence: TGTGCCAGCAGTTACTCTCGGTCCGTCGCGGGGGGGTTATACGAGCAGTACTTC. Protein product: CASSYSRSVAGGLYEQYF.

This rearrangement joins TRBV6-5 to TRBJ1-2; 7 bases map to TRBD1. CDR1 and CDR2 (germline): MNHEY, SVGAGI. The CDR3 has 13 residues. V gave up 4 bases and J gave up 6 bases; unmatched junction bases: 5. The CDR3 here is CASSSRQGHGYTF. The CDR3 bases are TGTGCCAGCAGTTCCCGACAGGGACATGGCTACACCTTC.

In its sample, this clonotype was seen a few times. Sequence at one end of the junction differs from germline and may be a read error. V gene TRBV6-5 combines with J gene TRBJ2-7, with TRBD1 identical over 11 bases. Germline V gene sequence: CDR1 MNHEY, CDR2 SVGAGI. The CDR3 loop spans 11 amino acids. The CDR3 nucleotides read TGTGCCAGCAGTTATGGACAGGGGGCGGTCTTC. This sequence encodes CASSYGQGAVF.

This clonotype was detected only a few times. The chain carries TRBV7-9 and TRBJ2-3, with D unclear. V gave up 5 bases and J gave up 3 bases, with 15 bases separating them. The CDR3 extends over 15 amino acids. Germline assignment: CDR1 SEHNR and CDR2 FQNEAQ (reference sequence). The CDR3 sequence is CASSRPSIGTDTQYF. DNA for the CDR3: TGTGCCAGCAGCCGCCCCTCGATTGGTACAGATACGCAGTATTTT.

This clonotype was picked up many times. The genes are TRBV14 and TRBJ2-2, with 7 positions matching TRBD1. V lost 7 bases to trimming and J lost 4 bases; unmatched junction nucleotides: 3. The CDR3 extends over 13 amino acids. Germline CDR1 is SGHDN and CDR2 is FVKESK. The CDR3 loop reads CASKAGGTGELFF. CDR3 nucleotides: TGTGCCAGCAAGGCAGGGGGCACCGGGGAGCTGTTTTTT.

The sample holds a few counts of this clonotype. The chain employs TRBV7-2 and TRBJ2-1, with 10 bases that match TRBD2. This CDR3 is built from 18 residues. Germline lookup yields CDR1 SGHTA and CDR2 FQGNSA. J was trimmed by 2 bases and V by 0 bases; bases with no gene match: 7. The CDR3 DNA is TGTGCCAGCAGCTTAGCACAATCAGCGGGAGGGCCCTACAATGAGCAGTTCTTC. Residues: CASSLAQSAGGPYNEQFF.

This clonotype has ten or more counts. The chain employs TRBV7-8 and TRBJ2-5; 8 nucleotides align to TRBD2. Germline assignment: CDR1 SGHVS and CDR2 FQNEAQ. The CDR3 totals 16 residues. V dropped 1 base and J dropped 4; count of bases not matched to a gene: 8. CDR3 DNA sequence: TGTGCCAGCAGCTTAGTCAGTAGCGGGGTGGGAGAGACCCAGTACTTC. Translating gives CASSLVSSGVGETQYF. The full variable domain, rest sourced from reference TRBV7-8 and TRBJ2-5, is GAGVSQSPRYKVAKRGQDVALRCDPISGHVSLFWYQQALGQGPEFLTYFQNEAQLDKSGLPSDRFFAERPEGSVSTLKIQRTQQEDSAVYLCASSLVSSGVGETQYFGPGTRLLVL.

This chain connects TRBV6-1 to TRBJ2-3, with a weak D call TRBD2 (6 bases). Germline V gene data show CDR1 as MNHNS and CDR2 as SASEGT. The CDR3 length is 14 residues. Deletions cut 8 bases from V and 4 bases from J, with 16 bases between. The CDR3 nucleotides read TGTGCCAGCGCAATGGGGGGTCGGGCAGATACGCAGTATTTT. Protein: CASAMGGRADTQYF.